Sequencing of this T cell receptor beta chain was carried out in a study of shared clonotypes between healthy human individuals (dated by TCRdb to 2019 to 2021). About the investigation overall: A couple of women and a few men aged 18 to 49 years were included in the cohort. Leukapheresis yielded between about 0.8 and 8.9 billion PBMCs per donor. To increase sequencing depth and limit assay-specific biases, TCR repertoire library preparation and sequencing were carried out by different laboratories using diverse techniques. Blood TCR repertoires of roughly 5 healthy adults were deeply sequenced to estimate repertoire size and the extent of clonotype sharing between individuals. For each donor, three plates each were used for CD4 naive and CD4 memory, two plates were used for CD8 naive, and one plate was used for CD8 memory. Results and caveats for the whole study, not just this receptor: Larger estimated clonotype richness was generally found for naive subsets than for memory subsets. Across four donors, around 5.4% of naive CD4, more than 3% of naive CD8, 2.3% of memory CD4, and 0.3% to 0.45% of memory CD8 clonotypes were shared. Incomplete sequencing was indicated by rarefaction of sorted-subset datasets, despite the large sequencing depth. Sampling was restricted to blood, and TCR repertoires in tissue are likely to differ from TCR repertoires in blood. The genetic and exposure-history diversity represented was limited by the small number of donors. Higher generation probabilities were observed for clonotypes shared by all four sorted-subset donors than for non-shared clonotypes. Based on pairwise subsampling, the degree of clonotype sharing among donors was expected to be affected by sequencing depth.

Remarks on this clone: Its antigen remains undetermined. Base-call qualities are not available, and no considerably larger clone is one nucleotide away.

CD8 naive samples were CD45RO-negative cells positively selected for CCR7, giving a CD45RA+CCR7+ population that excluded TemRA cells. The donors were healthy, HIV-negative adults with no recently reported acute infections or vaccinations. Every donor was a Caucasian adult living in Nashville, Tennessee, USA. Blood was collected by leukapheresis, and PBMCs were isolated by Ficoll-Histopaque density gradient centrifugation and then cryopreserved in liquid nitrogen vapor phase. Analytical flow cytometry was used to check the purity and quantity of every magnetically sorted T cell population. Genomic DNA was isolated from each sorted fraction and quantified by UV absorbance on a Nanodrop 2000c. The germline V gene (reference sequence) provides CDR1 SGHNT and CDR2 YYREEE. V lost 4 bases and J lost 0 bases; the stretch between them is 16 bases long. The CDR3 goes from the cysteine to the phenylalanine over 17 residues. The kept DNA is CDR3 alone, 51 bases in frame from the first base.

TCR CDR3 regions were amplified from genomic DNA by multiplex PCR using the deep immunoSEQ assay. Genomic DNA extracted from each cell subset was distributed evenly over all wells of several immunoSEQ 96-well plates, and each plate served as one replicate. For sorted subsets, each replicate PCR was loaded with roughly 200 ng genomic DNA, equivalent to approximately 27,000 T cell genomes. Purified libraries were quantified with a Qubit 3.0 fluorometer, sized on a Bioanalyzer 2100, and re-quantified with the KAPA Library Quantification kit. A separate single-read 150-cycle Illumina NextSeq 550 flow cell was used to sequence each immunoSEQ 96-well plate. On the study's bioinformatics: Because the immunoSEQ output held only junctional sequences and lacked quality scores, the filtering could not match the filtering applied to full-length reads. Sequences were annotated with PyIR, a Python wrapper for IgBLAST v1.9, and V/J genes and CDR3 were assigned using IMGT germline references. Reads with weak V/J assignments (E-value above 1e-6), missing CDR3, stop codons, out-of-frame junctions, or ambiguous translated residues were removed. V3J clonotypes were defined by identical inferred V gene, J gene, and CDR3 amino acid sequence. The percentage overlap between two repertoires was calculated by dividing the number of shared unique clonotypes by the size of the smaller repertoire. Richness of each repertoire was evaluated using RTK rarefaction, the Chao1 estimator, and Recon v2.1 estimates of unobserved clonotypes. Generation probabilities for all TCRbeta clonotypes obtained by the gDNA method from a handful of donors were computed using OLGA. TCRdb limited this immuneACCESS table to in-frame rearrangements with V and J called. A share of clones is missing; checked studies link under half to unresolved V genes, and the rest is unexplained. D and trimming come from the DNA, and the V and J calls and clone size come from that table. The sample includes millions of clones, with around 96% observed a single time. 0.9% to 1.3% of the sample lies in the top ten.

The sequence was collected from a man aged 18-30 years in good health. The V and J genes are TRBV5-4 and TRBJ1-4; the best D guess is TRBD1, with 5 bases matching. Sequencing was performed on naive CD8+ T cells sorted from blood. The cell subset or site label on this specimen signifies: CD45RA+CCR7+. The CDR3 amino acid sequence is: CASSLTGIPATNEKLFF. DNA sequence: TGTGCCAGCAGCCTCACAGGAATACCCGCAACTAATGAAAAACTGTTTTTT.